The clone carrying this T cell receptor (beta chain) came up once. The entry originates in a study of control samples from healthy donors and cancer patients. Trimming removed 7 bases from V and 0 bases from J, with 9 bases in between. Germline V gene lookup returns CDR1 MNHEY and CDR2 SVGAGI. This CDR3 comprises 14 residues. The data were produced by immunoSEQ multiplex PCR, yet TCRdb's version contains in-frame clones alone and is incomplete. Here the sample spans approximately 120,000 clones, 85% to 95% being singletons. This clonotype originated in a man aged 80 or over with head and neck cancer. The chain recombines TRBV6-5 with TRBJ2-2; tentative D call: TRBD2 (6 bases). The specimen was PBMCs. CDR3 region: CASIGTSNTGELFF. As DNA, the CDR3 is TGTGCCAGCATTGGGACTTCGAACACCGGGGAGCTGTTTTTT.